The present T cell receptor beta chain was sequenced within a study of blood T cell repertoires in COVID-19. The overall study: Donors in the United States, Italy and Spain gave samples during acute or convalescent COVID-19. Sample material is recorded as cDNA or gDNA derived from T cells, B-cell-depleted T cells, or PBMCs.

Germline V gene lookup returns CDR1 SGHKS and CDR2 YYEKEE (reference sequence). Trimming took 4 bases from V and 5 from J; bases not matched to a gene: 5. The CDR3 spans 15 residues. Per the authors' pipeline: It was from reference gene primer amplification that nucleated cell counts were estimated. Assay used: immunoSEQ multiplex PCR; TCRdb lists only in-frame clones, some missing. That table gives V, J and clone size, and the DNA gave D and trimming. Here the sample spans about 280,000 clones, around 86% being singletons. Sequencing input: peripheral blood. The rearrangement links TRBV5-5 to TRBJ2-3; 12 nucleotides match TRBD2. The source of this sequence is a woman aged 25 to 45 who had recovered from COVID-19. The CDR3 nucleotides read TGTGCCAGCAGCCTGACTAGCGGGAGTAAAGATACGCAGTATTTT. It specifies CASSLTSGSKDTQYF.